This T cell receptor (beta chain) originates from a study of blood T cell repertoires in COVID-19. This clone counts as medium-sized (0.01 to 0.1%). The CDR3 has 12 amino acids. V lost 1 base and J 7 bases, leaving 7 bases between the germline ends. Germline V gene data show CDR1 as SGHVS and CDR2 as FNYEAQ. Sequencing used immunoSEQ multiplex PCR; TCRdb keeps in-frame clones, though not all of them. The top ten clones hold 15% to 20% of a sample with 20,000 to 25,000 clones, about 73% of them seen once. The sequence came from a human donor in a cohort sampled during active or convalescent COVID-19. The chain uses TRBV7-6 and TRBJ1-1; maybe TRBD1 (5 bases). Sequenced material: peripheral blood. CDR3 DNA: TGTGCCAGCAGCTTAGGGGGCAGTGAAGCTTTCTTT. Its protein is CASSLGGSEAFF.